These 21 T cell receptor beta chains were sequenced from one sample in a study of metastatic and nonmetastatic thyroid tumors. Thyroid surgery took place with no prior treatment in any patient. TCRdb re-called clones via MiXCR from the PCR reads. This sample yields 75,000 to 100,000 clones, of which 9.5% to 15% are seen a single time; roughly 12% belongs to the top ten. The specimen was blood. The receptors were gathered from a female donor with papillary thyroid cancer or a benign thyroid nodule (not recorded which). Some clones in this sample may be carry-over from other donors' samples.

The CDR3 nucleotides are TGTGCCGGGGAGGTCCGGGTCGGTGAGCAGTTCTTC. The encoded protein is CAGEVRVGEQFF. The V gene is TRBV6-1, the J gene TRBJ2-1; D perhaps matches TRBD2 (6 bases). V was clipped by 11 bases and J by 9 bases, with 17 bases between them. Germline values: CDR1 MNHNS, CDR2 SASEGT. The CDR3 loop spans 12 amino acids.

This clone was observed many times. The chain links TRBV7-2 to TRBJ2-5; a weak D match, TRBD1 (6 bases). Germline V gene sequence: CDR1 SGHTA, CDR2 FQGNSA. The CDR3 spans 14 residues. V was pared by 7 bases and J by 4 bases, with 16 bases between. The CDR3 here is CASTRPGVGETQYF. The DNA for the CDR3 is TGTGCCAGCACCAGACCAGGGGTTGGAGAGACCCAGTACTTC. Full variable domain (outside the CDR3, taken from reference TRBV7-2 and TRBJ2-5): GAGVSQSPSNKVTEKGKDVELRCDPISGHTALYWYRQSLGQGLEFLIYFQGNSAPDKSGLPSDRFSAERTGGSVSTLTIQRTQQEDSAVYLCASTRPGVGETQYFGPGTRLLVL.

The gene calls are TRBV19 and TRBJ2-1; D is perhaps TRBD2 (5 bases). Trimming removed 5 bases from V and 3 bases from J, with 14 bases in between. Germline V gene sequence: CDR1 LNHDA, CDR2 SQIVND (reference sequence). CDR3 size: 15 residues. This chain's CDR3 is CASSHFGERYNEQFF. The CDR3 nucleotides are TGTGCCAGTAGTCACTTCGGGGAGCGCTACAATGAGCAGTTCTTC.

This clone was seen repeatedly, ten times or more. This chain connects TRBV19 to TRBJ2-7, with 10 bases aligning to TRBD1. J lost 4 bases, V lost 4 bases, and 4 bases had no gene match. Germline CDR1 LNHDA, CDR2 SQIVND (reference sequence). The length of the CDR3 is 14 residues. CDR3 DNA: TGTGCCAGTAGTAGCCGGGACAGGGGTTACGAGCAGTACTTC. This translates into CASSSRDRGYEQYF.

This clone was detected many times. Compared with germline, one end of the junction differs, possibly owing to a read error. The chain joins TRBV27 to TRBJ2-2, with TRBD1 matching 8 bases. CDR3 length: 17 amino acids. Germline values: CDR1 MNHEY, CDR2 SMNVEV (reference sequence). CDR3 sequence: CTSSPTGAFFNTGELFF. The CDR3 DNA reads as TGTACCAGCAGTCCGACAGGGGCCTTTTTTAACACCGGGGAGCTGTTTTTT.

This clone has just a few counts. This clone may be a read error of a much larger clone one base away. The CDR3 DNA is TGCAGCTGGGGACAGGGCTACGAGCAGTACTTC. Protein product: CSWGQGYEQYF. The chain has TRBV29-1 and TRBJ2-7, with TRBD1 matching 9 bases. The germline CDR1 and CDR2 sequences are SQVTM and ANQGSEA. The junction had 2 bases not matched to a gene; V was cut back by 8 bases and J by 3 bases. The CDR3 runs to 11 residues.

This clone was observed at least ten times. The rearrangement links TRBV12-3 or TRBV12-4 to TRBJ2-1, with D unclear. The ends were cut back, 1 base at V and 8 bases at J, with 3 bases in the middle. The CDR3 extends over 11 amino acids. DNA of the CDR3: TGTGCCAGCAGTTTAGGTTATGAGCAGTTCTTC. Its translation is CASSLGYEQFF.

The sample holds many counts of this clone. The chain recombines TRBV27 with TRBJ1-5, with a weak D call TRBD1 (6 bases). The CDR3 runs 15 residues. V was cut by 0 bases and J by 6 bases, with 12 bases left in between. Germline CDR1 reads MNHEY; CDR2 reads SMNVEV (reference sequence). CDR3 amino acids: CASSLSAGAGQPQHF. CDR3 sequence (DNA): TGTGCCAGCAGTTTATCAGCGGGGGCGGGTCAGCCCCAGCATTTT.

In this sample, this clone turned up many times. Within the sample, other DNA sequences also encode this same CDR3. This chain connects TRBV28 to TRBJ1-1; TRBD1 matches 8 bases. J gave up 1 base and V 5 bases, and 6 bases lay outside the gene matches. In germline, CDR1 is MDHEN, CDR2 SYDVKM. The CDR3 is 15 residues long. The DNA of the CDR3 is TGTGCCAGCAGTCCATCAGGACAGGGGAACACTGAAGCTTTCTTT. Protein: CASSPSGQGNTEAFF.

This chain links TRBV19 with TRBJ2-1, with D perhaps given as TRBD1 or TRBD2 (5 bases each). Germline CDR1 LNHDA, CDR2 SQIVND (reference sequence). This CDR3 has 17 amino acids. With 1 base removed from V and 12 bases from J, the gap between germline ends came to 25 bases. The CDR3 region is CASSIGGVLSNLGTQFF. The CDR3 DNA follows: TGTGCCAGTAGTATAGGAGGGGTGTTAAGCAACCTAGGGACGCAGTTCTTC.

Worth noting for this clone: Just one base apart from a much larger clone, this may be a read error. This chain links TRBV5-6 with TRBJ2-5; D perhaps matches TRBD2 (6 bases). CDR1 is SGHDT and CDR2 is YYEEEE in the germline V gene. The CDR3 extends over 14 amino acids. V was trimmed by 2 bases and J by 7 bases, leaving 15 bases between them. Written as DNA, the CDR3 is TGTGCCAGCAGCTTAGGGGACTCGACTGGGACCCAGTACTTC. This gives the protein CASSLGDSTGTQYF.

This clone was seen ten or more times. The chain links TRBV18 to TRBJ2-1; possibly TRBD1 for D (5 bases). There are 15 residues in the CDR3. Trimming cost V 6 bases and J 0 bases, with 12 bases left between them. Germline CDR1 is KGHSH and CDR2 is LQKENI. CDR3 DNA sequence: TGTGCCAGCTCGTCCCAGGGTATCTCCTACAATGAGCAGTTCTTC. It yields the protein CASSSQGISYNEQFF.

The chain carries TRBV5-1 and TRBJ2-1; perhaps TRBD1 as D (5 bases). This CDR3 contains 14 residues. Trimming left V 4 bases short and J 7 bases short, with 15 bases between. In germline, CDR1 is SGHRS, CDR2 YFSETQ. This chain's CDR3 is CASSVAAGMNEQFF. The CDR3 DNA reads TGCGCCAGCAGCGTCGCTGCAGGGATGAATGAGCAGTTCTTC.

This clone was seen many times. The J gene is TRBJ1-5, the V gene TRBV10-3, with D possibly being TRBD1 (5 bases). The CDR3 has 13 amino acids. Germline CDR1 reads ENHRY; CDR2 reads SYGVKD. Trimming removed 8 bases from V and 3 bases from J, with 11 bases in between. The CDR3 bases are TGTGCCATCTCCGGGACGGACAATCAGCCCCAGCATTTT. Protein product: CAISGTDNQPQHF.

As for this clone: It may be a read error: a sequence one base away is much more abundant. This rearrangement joins TRBV20-1 to TRBJ1-1; D perhaps matches TRBD1 (5 bases). CDR3 size: 13 residues. Germline V gives CDR1 DFQATT, CDR2 SNEGSKA (reference sequence). V shed 4 bases and J shed 7 bases, with 16 bases lying between them. CDR3 protein: CSATGHRGIEAFF. CDR3 bases: TGCAGTGCTACTGGACATAGAGGGATTGAAGCTTTCTTT.

In its sample, this clone was seen many times. V gene TRBV7-2 combines with J gene TRBJ2-1; D unclear. Germline V gives CDR1 SGHTA, CDR2 FQGNSA. V was shortened by 5 bases and J by 5 bases, with 4 bases between the two germline ends. The CDR3 has 11 residues. The DNA for the CDR3 is TGTGCCAGCAGCGTAAACAATGAGCAGTTCTTC. Translated, it gives CASSVNNEQFF.

This clone was seen at least ten times. The chain links TRBV28 to TRBJ2-7; 7 bases align to TRBD1. After removal of 6 bases from V and 3 bases from J, the junction contained 8 bases not matched to a gene. Germline assignment: CDR1 MDHEN and CDR2 SYDVKM. This CDR3 is built from 14 residues. The CDR3, as DNA: TGTGCCAGCAGGGAGATACAGGGGATCTACGAGCAGTACTTC. As protein: CASREIQGIYEQYF.

The sample holds many counts of this clone. The CDR3 spells CSPLTGVVNTEAFF. The DNA for the CDR3 is TGCAGTCCTTTAACAGGGGTCGTGAACACTGAAGCTTTCTTT. V and J are TRBV20-1 and TRBJ1-1; 7 nucleotides line up with TRBD1. The V gene's germline CDR1 is DFQATT and CDR2 SNEGSKA (reference sequence). The junction had 9 bases not matched to a gene; V was cut back by 8 bases and J by 0 bases. The CDR3 sequence is 14 residues long.

On this clone itself: A read error may be the cause here, since a much bigger clone is one base away. This sample includes further DNA sequences coding for the same CDR3. The chain employs TRBV12-3 or TRBV12-4 and TRBJ1-1, with D maybe TRBD1 (5 bases). This CDR3 comprises 10 residues. Trimming cost V 5 bases and J 13 bases, with 11 bases left between them. The CDR3 is CASSLGRVFF. The CDR3 coding sequence is TGTGCCAGCAGTCTGGGACGCGTTTTCTTT.

This clone was seen repeatedly, ten times or more. The chain has TRBV5-6 and TRBJ2-2; 7 bases are a match to TRBD2. Looked up from germline, CDR1 is SGHDT and CDR2 is YYEEEE. The V gene end was trimmed by 1 base and the J gene end by 4 bases; junction bases not matched to a gene: 10. The CDR3 runs 17 residues. CDR3 loop: CASSLRTSSIGTGELFF. The CDR3 bases are TGTGCCAGCAGCTTGAGGACTAGTAGTATAGGCACCGGGGAGCTGTTTTTT.

J is TRBJ1-2 and V is TRBV12-3 or TRBV12-4; D perhaps matches TRBD1 (6 bases). Trimming took 1 base from V and 0 from J, leaving 9 bases between them. CDR3 length equals 15 residues. CDR3 nucleotides: TGTGCCAGCAGTTTAGGACAGGTTGCTAACTATGGCTACACCTTC. Protein sequence: CASSLGQVANYGYTF.